This T cell receptor (beta chain) was identified in a study of T cells after yellow fever vaccination. Regarding the study as a whole: Boosting was followed by the reappearance of most primary-vaccination clones (just under 98% CD4, about 90% CD8). On re-exposure, the response was weaker but peaked faster, at day 5 versus 15. Only a small proportion of the clonotypes turned up in both the CD4 and the CD8 compartments, likely arising from convergent recombination.

The CDR3 runs to 13 residues. Germline CDR1 DFQATT, CDR2 SNEGSKA (reference sequence). V dropped 5 bases and J dropped 7; count of bases not matched to a gene: 5. To note about this clonotype: The antigen remains unidentified.

The study made its TCR cDNA through 5'RACE template switching. That step introduced a universal primer site along with UMIs. One entry per CDR3 protein results from TCRdb running MiXCR on the 5' RACE reads. The repertoire has 500,000 to 700,000 distinct CDR3 sequences, roughly 19% of them found once; the top ten carry roughly an eighth. The starting material was PBMCs, obtained 15 days after the yellow fever booster vaccination. The source of this sequence is a man in his thirties or forties who received the YFV17D yellow fever vaccine. The rearrangement links TRBV20-1 to TRBJ2-1; 10 positions agree with TRBD2. The CDR3: CSAEGLAKNEQFF. CDR3 DNA sequence: TGCAGTGCTGAGGGACTAGCGAAAAATGAGCAGTTCTTC.